This T cell receptor beta chain was sequenced for a study of radiotherapy plus CTLA-4 blockade in lung cancer. With 0 bases clipped from V and 11 bases from J, the junction kept 9 bases outside the gene matches. This CDR3 has 14 amino acids. Germline lookup yields CDR1 MNHNY and CDR2 SVGAGI (reference sequence). The method was immunoSEQ multiplex PCR; TCRdb's version includes in-frame clones alone and lacks a portion of them. The sample comprises about 64,000 clones, around 74% of which are singletons, and about 9% rests with the top ten. This clone was found a few times. V gene TRBV6-6 combines with J gene TRBJ2-5, with 7 bases aligning to TRBD1. The clonotype comes from a human donor with non-small cell lung cancer whose response to radiotherapy plus ipilimumab could not be evaluated. The source material was peripheral blood, sampled from a patient treated with radiotherapy plus ipilimumab. CDR3 nucleotides: TGTGCCAGCAGTTACTCGGGGGATCAGGGGGAGCAGTACTTC. Its translation: CASSYSGDQGEQYF.